The rows below give T cell receptor beta chains drawn from one sample of a study of T cells in Graves' hyperthyroidism and ophthalmopathy. TCRdb fed the multiplex PCR reads into MiXCR, producing one record per CDR3 protein. This sample has about 280,000 distinct CDR3 sequences, with approximately 26% found just once. The sample taken for sequencing was blood. The receptor source for this set is a man aged 40-50 years with Graves' hyperthyroidism that later progressed to Graves' ophthalmopathy. Both conserved end residues are part of each CDR3. Each record gives: J gene, D gene, V gene, clone size, CDR3 DNA, CDR3 protein. A D gene is named only where the DNA matches it firmly. Part of the rows lack a size; the others show once, few, many or a class for expanded clones.

TRBJ2-2 | - | TRBV11-3 | many | TGTGCCAGCAGCTTACGGAGGTCCGGGGAGCTGTTTTTT | CASSLRRSGELFF
TRBJ2-1 | - | TRBV9 | - | TGTGCCAGCAGCTTCCGCTTAGGCAATGAGCAGTTCTTC | CASSFRLGNEQFF
TRBJ2-7 | - | TRBV5-1 | many | TGCGCCAGCAGCTTGGGGTTAATCTACGAGCAGTACTTC | CASSLGLIYEQYF
TRBJ1-5 | - | TRBV19 | - | TGTGCCAGTAGTAGACGGGACGGTAATCAGCCCCAGCATTTT | CASSRRDGNQPQHF
TRBJ2-7 | - | TRBV11-2 | many | TGTGCCAGCAGCGACGACAGTCAGAGCTCCTACGAGCAGTACTTC | CASSDDSQSSYEQYF
TRBJ2-7 | TRBD1 | TRBV2 | - | TGTGCCAGCAGGAGGGACAGGGGTCAATCCTACGAGCAGTACTTC | CASRRDRGQSYEQYF
TRBJ2-5 | TRBD2 | TRBV2 | many | TGTGCCAGCAGACCTACTAGCGGGGGGGAGACCCAGTACTTC | CASRPTSGGETQYF
TRBJ1-2 | - | TRBV5-1 | many | TGCGCCAGCAGCTTACCCGAGACAGAAAACTATGGCTACACCTTC | CASSLPETENYGYTF
TRBJ2-4 | - | TRBV28 | - | TGTGCCAGTCGGGCAGGAAACATTCAGTACTTC | CASRAGNIQYF
TRBJ1-5 | - | TRBV2 | - | TGTGCCAGCAGTGGTTTGAGGGGAAGCAATCAGCCCCAGCATTTT | CASSGLRGSNQPQHF
TRBJ1-5 | - | TRBV20-1 | many | TGCAGTGCTAGAGCTTCCGGCAGCATTATCGATCAGCCCCAGCATTTT | CSARASGSIIDQPQHF
TRBJ1-1 | - | TRBV29-1 | few | TGCAGCGTTTACGGGGGCTCAGGGAACACTGAAGCTTTCTTT | CSVYGGSGNTEAFF
TRBJ2-2 | - | TRBV6-1 | many | TGTGCCAGCAGTGCTGCACGGATCACCGGGGAGCTGTTTTTT | CASSAARITGELFF
TRBJ2-4 | TRBD2 | TRBV7-2 | - | TGTGCCAGCAGCTTCCAGCGGGGGTCGGTAAACATTCAGTACTTC | CASSFQRGSVNIQYF
TRBJ1-5 | TRBD1 | TRBV28 | many | TGTGCCAGCAGCTTGGGACAGGGAACGACTCAGCCCCAGCATTTT | CASSLGQGTTQPQHF
TRBJ1-2 | TRBD1 | TRBV19 | many | TGTGCCAGTAGATTGGACAGGAACTATGGCTACACCTTC | CASRLDRNYGYTF
TRBJ2-7 | - | TRBV6-5 | many | TGTGCCAGCACCGGCGGACAACAATACTACTACGAGCAGTACTTC | CASTGGQQYYYEQYF
TRBJ2-6 | - | TRBV5-1 | many | TGCGCCAGCAGCTTGGAAGGGTCTGGGGCCAACGTCCTGACTTTC | CASSLEGSGANVLTF
TRBJ1-2 | - | TRBV14 | many | TGTGCCAGCAGCTTAAATTCAGACCCTACTACCTCCTATGGCTACACCTTC | CASSLNSDPTTSYGYTF
TRBJ1-3 | - | TRBV11-3 | many | TGTGCCAGCAGCCTAGACACGATCGGAAACACCATATATTTT | CASSLDTIGNTIYF
TRBJ2-7 | TRBD1 | TRBV11-3 | - | TGTGCCAGCAGCTTCCAGGGGACAGGACAAGAGCAGTACTTC | CASSFQGTGQEQYF
TRBJ1-5 | TRBD1 | TRBV6-2/TRBV6-3 | many | TGTGCCAGCAGTTACTCGAGATGGAGGACAGGGGCGAACCAGCCCCAGCATTTT | CASSYSRWRTGANQPQHF
TRBJ2-5 | TRBD2 | TRBV20-1 | many | TGCAGTGCTAGACAGACTAGCGGGAGTAGGGAGACCCAGTACTTC | CSARQTSGSRETQYF
TRBJ2-5 | - | TRBV18 | many | TGTGCCAGCTCACCCGGGACACCGAAAGAGACCCAGTACTTC | CASSPGTPKETQYF
TRBJ1-1 | TRBD1 | TRBV12-3/TRBV12-4 | few | TGTGCCAGCAGTTCTCGGGACAGGCCCCGGGGCACTGAAGCTTTCTTT | CASSSRDRPRGTEAFF
TRBJ2-5 | - | TRBV6-5 | many | TGTGCCAGCAGTACCGTGGACCGTCAACAGACCCAGTACTTC | CASSTVDRQQTQYF
TRBJ1-1 | - | TRBV6-2/TRBV6-3 | many | TGTGCCAGCAGGGACGGACCCCTAACCACTGAAGCTTTCTTT | CASRDGPLTTEAFF
TRBJ2-5 | TRBD2 | TRBV2 | many | TGTGCCGGCTCTCCTGAGCGGGAATACGAGACCCAGTACTTC | CAGSPEREYETQYF
TRBJ2-2 | - | TRBV7-3 | many | TGTGCCAGCAGGCAAACGAGTACCGGGGAGCTGTTTTTT | CASRQTSTGELFF
TRBJ2-7 | - | TRBV7-8 | - | TGTGCCAGCAGCCCCAGGACCCTAGGCGAGCAGTACTTC | CASSPRTLGEQYF
TRBJ2-2 | - | TRBV7-3 | many | TGTGCCAGCAGCTTAACGAGAGAAACCGGGGAGCTGTTTTTT | CASSLTRETGELFF
TRBJ1-2 | TRBD1 | TRBV12-3/TRBV12-4 | many | TGTGCCAGCAGTTCCGGTTACAGGGGGCGCGGGTATGGCTACACCTTC | CASSSGYRGRGYGYTF
TRBJ2-5 | TRBD2 | TRBV18 | many | TGTGCCAGCTCACCACCTAGCGGGAAAGTTTTGGAGACCCAGTACTTC | CASSPPSGKVLETQYF
TRBJ1-3 | - | TRBV6-1 | few | TGTGCCAGCAGTGAACGACAGGCGTTCTCTGGAAACACCATATATTTT | CASSERQAFSGNTIYF
TRBJ1-5 | - | TRBV12-5 | - | TGTGCTAGTGGTTTGGATGCTCGGCCCCAGCATTTT | CASGLDARPQHF
TRBJ1-1 | - | TRBV12-3/TRBV12-4 | many | TGTGCCAGCAGTACCTTGAACACTGAAGCTTTCTTT | CASSTLNTEAFF
TRBJ1-2 | TRBD1 | TRBV29-1 | many | TGCAGCGTTGACCGAGGACAGGGGGCGCGGGGCTACACCTTC | CSVDRGQGARGYTF
TRBJ2-7 | - | TRBV6-1 | few | TGTGCCAGCAGGTCCGGGACGACAGTTTACGAGCAGTACTTC | CASRSGTTVYEQYF
TRBJ2-7 | - | TRBV5-1 | many | TGCGCCAGCAGCTCTTGGGTGACCTACGAGCAGTACTTC | CASSSWVTYEQYF
TRBJ2-2 | TRBD2 | TRBV6-2/TRBV6-3 | many | TGTGCCAGCAGTATACGGACTAGCGGGAGGGCCGGTCACACCGGGGAGCTGTTTTTT | CASSIRTSGRAGHTGELFF
TRBJ2-5 | TRBD2 | TRBV12-3/TRBV12-4 | many | TGTGCCAGCAGTAGGACTAGCGGGAGTTTTGAGACCCAGTACTTC | CASSRTSGSFETQYF
TRBJ1-6 | - | TRBV12-3/TRBV12-4 | - | TGTGCCAGCAGTTTATCTGGGGGTTATAATTCACCCCTCCACTTT | CASSLSGGYNSPLHF